These 10 T cell receptor beta chains were all obtained from the same sample, sequenced in a study of shared clonotypes between healthy human individuals. Clones were read by immunoSEQ multiplex PCR, and TCRdb kept only the in-frame ones, dropping some. The sample records roughly 2 million clones, 85% to 95% being singletons. Sequencing was carried out using naive CD4+ T cells sorted from blood. Subset described: CD45RA+ positively selected. Receptors were obtained from a man younger than 30 in good health.

The chain joins TRBV30 to TRBJ1-3; D remains ambiguous. V lost 2 bases and J lost 2, with 16 bases in between. The CDR3 runs 16 residues. Germline CDR1 GTSNPN, CDR2 SVGIG (reference sequence). The chain's CDR3 is CAWSPSRVGAGNTIYF. CDR3 nucleotide sequence: TGTGCCTGGAGTCCCTCAAGGGTGGGCGCTGGAAACACCATATATTTT.

This chain uses TRBV5-1 with TRBJ2-5, with D unclear. In germline, CDR1 is SGHRS, CDR2 YFSETQ. The CDR3 spans 12 residues. V lost 4 bases, J lost 5 bases, and 9 bases lay in between. CDR3 region: CASSTDGETQYF. The CDR3 nucleotides read TGCGCCAGCAGCACGGACGGGGAGACCCAGTACTTC.

The chain couples TRBV29-1 to TRBJ2-7; D gene uncertain. CDR1 is SQVTM and CDR2 is ANQGSEA in the germline V gene. The CDR3 totals 12 residues. V lost 1 base and J lost 3, with 7 bases in between. CDR3 protein: CSVEAHGYEQYF. The CDR3 nucleotides read TGCAGCGTTGAAGCCCATGGCTACGAGCAGTACTTC.

This clone was counted once. The rearrangement links TRBV5-4 to TRBJ2-7; 13 bases line up with TRBD2. This CDR3 comprises 16 residues. The germline CDR1 and CDR2 sequences are SGHNT and YYREEE (reference sequence). V lost 0 bases to trimming and J lost 6 bases; unmatched junction nucleotides: 6. CDR3 nucleotide sequence: TGTGCCAGCAGCTTGGGGGGAGGACTAGCGGGAGTCGAGCAGTACTTC. It yields the protein CASSLGGGLAGVEQYF.

V usage is TRBV5-6 and J usage is TRBJ2-3; 10 nucleotides align to TRBD2. Germline V gene lookup returns CDR1 SGHDT and CDR2 YYEEEE. The CDR3 runs 18 residues. V lost 2 bases, J lost 6 bases, and 15 bases stayed unmatched. CDR3 coding DNA: TGTGCCAGCAGCTTTTCCCCCTCCTTAGCGGGGGGTAGGGATACGCAGTATTTT. It specifies CASSFSPSLAGGRDTQYF. Together with reference TRBV5-6 and TRBJ2-3, the CDR3 gives the full variable domain: DAGVTQSPTHLIKTRGQQVTLRCSPKSGHDTVSWYQQALGQGPQFIFQYYEEEERQRGNFPDRFSGHQFPNYSSELNVNALLLGDSALYLCASSFSPSLAGGRDTQYFGPGTRLTVL.

The gene calls are TRBV9 and TRBJ2-2; a possible D gene is TRBD1 (6 bases). Germline loops: CDR1 SGDLS, CDR2 YYNGEE. The CDR3 is 15 amino acids. V was trimmed by 2 bases and J by 6 bases, leaving 14 bases between them. The CDR3 reads CASSVEQGWSGELFF. The CDR3 nucleotides read TGTGCCAGCAGCGTCGAACAGGGATGGTCCGGGGAGCTGTTTTTT. Drawing the rest from reference TRBV9 and TRBJ2-2, the complete variable domain is DSGVTQTPKHLITATGQRVTLRCSPRSGDLSVYWYQQSLDQGLQFLIQYYNGEERAKGNILERFSAQQFPDLHSELNLSSLELGDSALYFCASSVEQGWSGELFFGEGSRLTVL.

The rearrangement uses TRBV28 and TRBJ2-2; D is uncertain. Trimming removed 5 bases at V and 7 bases at J, with 11 bases between. Per the germline V gene, CDR1 is MDHEN and CDR2 is SYDVKM. The CDR3 has 13 residues. CDR3 residues: CASSGYYGGELFF. CDR3 DNA sequence: TGTGCCAGCAGTGGGTATTATGGCGGGGAGCTGTTTTTT.

V and J are TRBV6-6 and TRBJ2-1; the D is unclear. This CDR3 is built from 11 residues. Germline CDR1 MNHNY, CDR2 SVGAGI (reference sequence). V gave up 2 bases and J gave up 7 bases, with 3 bases separating them. The CDR3 nucleotides are TGTGCCAGCAGTTACCAGAATGAGCAGTTCTTC. Translation gives CASSYQNEQFF.

V usage is TRBV7-9 and J usage is TRBJ2-5; D perhaps matches TRBD2 (5 bases). Germline V gene lookup returns CDR1 SEHNR and CDR2 FQNEAQ (reference sequence). This CDR3 comprises 14 residues. The V end lost 7 bases, the J end lost 5 bases, and 17 bases lay between the germline ends. The CDR3 sequence is CASTSSLPGETQYF. DNA for the CDR3: TGTGCCAGCACCTCCTCCCTTCCGGGGGAGACCCAGTACTTC.

This chain uses TRBV5-1 with TRBJ1-4, with 12 bases matching TRBD1. V gave up 3 bases and J gave up 3 bases; unmatched junction bases: 9. The germline V gene has CDR1 SGHRS and CDR2 YFSETQ. This CDR3 spans 18 amino acids. CDR3: CASSSTGTGGASNEKLFF. The DNA of the CDR3 is TGCGCCAGCAGCTCTACCGGGACAGGGGGCGCTTCTAATGAAAAACTGTTTTTT.